These T cell receptor beta chains were read from a single sample in a study of cytomegalovirus exposure and HLA in healthy donors. Sequenced by immunoSEQ multiplex PCR; TCRdb stores in-frame clones only, minus some. The repertoire has some 44,000 clones, approximately 55% of them found once; the top ten carry about an eighth. The source material was PBMCs. The receptors shown here come from a human donor in good health. The CDR3 runs from the conserved cysteine through the conserved F or W. D genes are given only for firm matches. Clone size appears in some rows only: once, few, many, or a class for an expanded clone.

j_call	v_call	d_call	clone_size	cdr3_aa	cdr3_nt
TRBJ2-1	TRBV15	TRBD1	few	CATSSDRAYNEQFF	TGTGCCACCAGCAGTGACAGGGCCTACAATGAGCAGTTCTTC
TRBJ1-5	TRBV6-5	TRBD1	.	CASKTGYYSNQPQHF	TGTGCCAGCAAGACAGGGTACTATAGCAATCAGCCCCAGCATTTT
TRBJ1-2	TRBV6-4	TRBD1	.	CASSAGGAKGYTF	TGTGCCAGCAGTGCAGGGGGCGCGAAAGGCTACACCTTC
TRBJ2-7	TRBV7-2	.	.	CASSSDTVEVEQYF	TGTGCCAGCAGCTCGGACACTGTTGAAGTGGAGCAGTACTTC
TRBJ1-1	TRBV5-1	.	once	CASSLPGTEAFF	TGCGCCAGCAGCTTGCCGGGGACTGAAGCTTTCTTT
TRBJ2-1	TRBV18	TRBD2	few	CASSPIQLAGYNEQFF	TGTGCCAGCTCACCGATTCAGCTAGCGGGGTACAATGAGCAGTTCTTC
TRBJ1-1	TRBV5-1	TRBD1	.	CASSSFLLGGGTEAFF	TGCGCCAGCAGCTCTTTCTTACTAGGGGGCGGCACTGAAGCTTTCTTT
TRBJ1-2	TRBV18	TRBD1	.	CASSPQGANYGYTF	TGTGCCAGCTCACCACAGGGGGCGAACTATGGCTACACCTTC
TRBJ2-7	TRBV18	.	.	CASALGGAYEQYF	TGTGCCAGCGCGTTAGGCGGGGCCTACGAGCAGTACTTC
TRBJ2-1	TRBV9	.	few	CASSERSAVLYNEQFF	TGTGCCAGCAGCGAGAGGTCCGCGGTGTTGTACAATGAGCAGTTCTTC
TRBJ1-3	TRBV14	TRBD1	few	CASSPRTGAGNTIYF	TGTGCCAGCAGCCCGCGGACAGGGGCAGGAAACACCATATATTTT
TRBJ2-2	TRBV7-7	.	.	CASATSTASTGELFF	TGTGCCAGCGCGACGTCGACAGCTAGCACCGGGGAGCTGTTTTTT
TRBJ2-7	TRBV11-3	TRBD1	.	CASSSGQSSYEQYF	TGTGCCAGCAGCTCGGGACAGAGCTCCTACGAGCAGTACTTC
TRBJ1-3	TRBV28	.	.	CASSTLVLSSGNTIYF	TGTGCCAGCTCGACACTGGTGCTCAGCTCTGGAAACACCATATATTTT
TRBJ2-7	TRBV5-1	TRBD2	few	CASSLVASGDYEQYF	TGCGCCAGCAGCTTGGTAGCTAGCGGGGACTACGAGCAGTACTTC
TRBJ2-2	TRBV11-1	TRBD1	once	CASSLRQGTGELFF	TGTGCCAGCAGCTTACGACAGGGCACCGGGGAGCTGTTTTTT
TRBJ1-1	TRBV28	.	.	CASRLRGEAFF	TGTGCCAGCAGACTCAGGGGTGAAGCTTTCTTT
TRBJ1-1	TRBV7-9	.	.	CASSLEAGRNHLDTEAFF	TGTGCCAGCAGCTTAGAGGCAGGGAGGAATCATTTGGACACTGAAGCTTTCTTT
TRBJ2-7	TRBV6-5	TRBD2	few	CASRVTSGGAEQYF	TGTGCCAGCAGAGTAACTAGCGGGGGGGCCGAGCAGTACTTC
TRBJ2-7	TRBV7-6	TRBD1	few	CASSHSDGTVHEQYF	TGTGCCAGCAGCCACTCCGACGGGACAGTTCACGAGCAGTACTTC
TRBJ1-1	TRBV7-2	TRBD1	.	CASSRQGVNTEAFF	TGTGCCAGCAGCCGACAGGGAGTGAACACTGAAGCTTTCTTT
TRBJ2-5	TRBV9	TRBD2	few	CASSSLAGGHGTQYF	TGTGCCAGCAGCTCCCTAGCGGGGGGGCATGGGACCCAGTACTTC
TRBJ2-5	TRBV6-5	TRBD2	.	CASSYIAGGGETQYF	TGTGCCAGCAGTTACATAGCGGGAGGAGGAGAGACCCAGTACTTC
TRBJ2-7	TRBV7-6	.	.	CASSPSGSSGAPYEQYF	TGTGCCAGCAGCCCCAGCGGAAGTAGCGGAGCCCCCTACGAGCAGTACTTC
TRBJ2-1	TRBV28	.	few	CASSSSSGRGSYNEQFF	TGTGCCAGCAGTTCATCTAGTGGGCGGGGCTCCTACAATGAGCAGTTCTTC
TRBJ1-1	TRBV6-5	.	.	CASNPWAGNTEAFF	TGTGCCAGCAACCCTTGGGCAGGGAACACTGAAGCTTTCTTT
TRBJ1-5	TRBV6-5	.	.	CASSYSGQGNQPQHF	TGTGCCAGCAGTTACTCAGGCCAGGGCAATCAGCCCCAGCATTTT
TRBJ1-5	TRBV6-5	.	once	CASSPRTDNQPQHF	TGTGCCAGCAGCCCACGGACAGACAATCAGCCCCAGCATTTT
TRBJ2-7	TRBV4-2	TRBD2	.	CASSPLAGEKGEQYF	TGTGCCAGCAGCCCTCTAGCGGGGGAAAAAGGAGAGCAGTACTTC
TRBJ1-5	TRBV5-6	.	.	CASSFIGSNQPQHF	TGTGCCAGCAGCTTTATCGGTAGCAATCAGCCCCAGCATTTT
TRBJ2-4	TRBV4-3	TRBD1	.	CASSLRQGNIQYF	TGCGCCAGCAGCCTCCGACAGGGGAACATTCAGTACTTC
TRBJ2-2	TRBV29-1	TRBD2	.	CSVLSGTQIGELFF	TGCAGCGTTCTAAGCGGGACGCAGATCGGGGAGCTGTTTTTT
TRBJ2-1	TRBV7-9	TRBD2	once	CASSLNSGRRNEQFF	TGTGCCAGCAGCTTAAATAGCGGGAGACGGAATGAGCAGTTCTTC
TRBJ1-5	TRBV18	.	.	CASSMSQGFNQPQHF	TGTGCCAGCTCAATGTCACAGGGATTCAATCAGCCCCAGCATTTT
TRBJ2-7	TRBV14	.	.	CASSRRDLPYEQYF	TGTGCCAGCAGCCGCCGGGATCTACCCTACGAGCAGTACTTC
TRBJ2-3	TRBV6-1	TRBD2	.	CASSETSGGADTQYF	TGTGCCAGCAGTGAAACTAGCGGGGGGGCAGATACGCAGTATTTT
TRBJ2-3	TRBV28	TRBD1	.	CASRSPGQGTERYTQYF	TGTGCCAGCAGATCCCCGGGACAGGGGACCGAACGATATACGCAGTATTTT